This is a list of T cell receptor beta chains from one sample in a study of blood T cell repertoires in COVID-19. Some clones are missing from TCRdb's copy, which holds only in-frame ones; the method was immunoSEQ multiplex PCR. The sample has hundreds of thousands of clones; approximately 85% are singletons. Sequencing input: peripheral blood. The receptor set was obtained from a woman aged 80 or over with COVID-19, enrolled during active disease. CDR3s leave out the opening cysteine and the closing phenylalanine or tryptophan. D genes are given only for firm matches.

length	V	J	D	CDR3
13	TRBV28	TRBJ2-7	.	ASLQSTGYPYEQY
12	TRBV7-9	TRBJ2-2	.	ASRGTSNTGELF
16	TRBV5-1	TRBJ2-6	.	ASSLESRGSSGANVLT
11	TRBV7-3	TRBJ1-6	TRBD1	ASSSTGDSPLH
11	TRBV10-2	TRBJ2-3	.	AVGQSSPDTQY
11	TRBV6-5	TRBJ2-3	.	ARGGPSSDTQY
15	TRBV13	TRBJ2-3	TRBD2	ASSFPLEAGAPDTQY
9	TRBV18	TRBJ2-4	.	ASSPGDIQY
13	TRBV4-1	TRBJ2-7	.	ASSQDLGGTYEQY
12	TRBV9	TRBJ2-3	.	ASSSTSGFNTQY
13	TRBV4-2	TRBJ1-6	TRBD1	ASSQETGANSPLH
11	TRBV29-1	TRBJ1-1	.	SVEMGALTEAF
14	TRBV18	TRBJ2-3	TRBD2	ASSPVSGGITDTQY
9	TRBV7-9	TRBJ1-1	.	ASSPRDNAF
12	TRBV5-1	TRBJ2-3	TRBD1	ASSPDRGELAQY
13	TRBV6-2/TRBV6-3	TRBJ1-2	TRBD1	ASSYSGQVNYGYT
12	TRBV5-1	TRBJ2-2	.	ASSFGDYTGELF
13	TRBV30	TRBJ1-5	.	AWSLKGGGTWPQH
10	TRBV18	TRBJ1-1	.	ASSPGRDEAF
13	TRBV5-1	TRBJ1-4	TRBD1	ASSSGQGAAEKLF
11	TRBV6-5	TRBJ1-4	.	ASSYGGGEKLF
13	TRBV29-1	TRBJ2-7	TRBD1	SVQWPGQGVLKQY
11	TRBV6-5	TRBJ1-2	TRBD1	ATVGQGASGYT
14	TRBV5-1	TRBJ2-2	.	ATNPAGSPLTGELF
12	TRBV18	TRBJ1-1	.	ASSLQGGGTEAF
10	TRBV7-2	TRBJ2-5	.	ASSSPPGTQY
10	TRBV28	TRBJ2-5	TRBD2	ASRRLAETQY
10	TRBV6-2/TRBV6-3	TRBJ1-1	.	ASSRSNTEAF
11	TRBV27	TRBJ1-4	TRBD1	ASKRQGNEKLF
15	TRBV4-1	TRBJ2-3	.	ASSQEKRTSSTDTQY
13	TRBV2	TRBJ2-5	TRBD1	ASRPVGTDQETQY
14	TRBV7-2	TRBJ2-2	.	ASSLVATPNTGELF
13	TRBV5-1	TRBJ2-2	.	ASSSLPTNTGELF
12	TRBV2	TRBJ1-1	.	ASSAMGANTEAF
14	TRBV7-9	TRBJ2-2	.	ASSLVSGTNTGELF
13	TRBV3-1/TRBV3-2	TRBJ1-2	TRBD1	ASSQDLQGGYGYT
12	TRBV2	TRBJ1-1	TRBD1	ASSVTGTGSEAF
11	TRBV3-1/TRBV3-2	TRBJ1-1	.	ASVPGGEGEAF
12	TRBV18	TRBJ1-2	.	ASSQVALPYGYT
15	TRBV4-1	TRBJ2-2	TRBD2	ASSQKELAGGIGELF
11	TRBV28	TRBJ1-1	.	ASSLRPRFEAF
11	TRBV6-5	TRBJ1-2	.	ASRQGSNYGYT
12	TRBV6-2/TRBV6-3	TRBJ2-5	TRBD1	ASSRTGGQETQY
11	TRBV11-3	TRBJ2-1	.	ASSLSPINEQF
13	TRBV30	TRBJ2-3	TRBD2	AWSAQRGPSNTQY
12	TRBV25-1	TRBJ1-6	TRBD1	ASSEGQLNSPLH
9	TRBV30	TRBJ2-2	.	AWKGTGELF
14	TRBV3-1/TRBV3-2	TRBJ2-5	TRBD1	ASSQRTGNRGETQY
14	TRBV5-1	TRBJ1-3	TRBD1	ASSFTGVNSGNTIY
13	TRBV7-3	TRBJ1-1	TRBD1	ASSLQGGTLRRAF
13	TRBV19	TRBJ2-6	.	ASREDSLGANVLT
13	TRBV5-4	TRBJ2-1	TRBD2	ASSEERGGPREQF
11	TRBV7-7	TRBJ1-6	.	ASSSSHDSPLH
11	TRBV6-1	TRBJ1-2	.	ASSENPGGGYT
15	TRBV15	TRBJ2-1	TRBD2	ATSGRMTSLIFGEQF
10	TRBV14	TRBJ2-3	.	ASSHGTDTQY
13	TRBV6-2/TRBV6-3	TRBJ1-5	.	ASSYAQGINQPQH
12	TRBV3-1/TRBV3-2	TRBJ1-5	.	ASSQAYDNQPQH
14	TRBV19	TRBJ1-1	.	ASSMVGADPVTEAF